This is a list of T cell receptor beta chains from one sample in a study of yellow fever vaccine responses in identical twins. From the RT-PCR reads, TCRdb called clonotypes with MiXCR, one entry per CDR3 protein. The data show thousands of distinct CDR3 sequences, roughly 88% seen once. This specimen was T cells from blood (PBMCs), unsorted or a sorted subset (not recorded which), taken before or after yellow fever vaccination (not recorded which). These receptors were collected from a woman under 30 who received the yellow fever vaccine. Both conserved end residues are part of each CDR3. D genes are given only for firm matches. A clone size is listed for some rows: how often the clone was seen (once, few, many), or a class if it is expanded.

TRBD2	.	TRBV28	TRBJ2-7	CASMLAGSSYEQYF	TGTGCCAGCATGTTAGCGGGTAGCTCCTACGAGCAGTACTTC
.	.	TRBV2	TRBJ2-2	CASSEGGKSNTGELFF	TGTGCCAGCAGTGAAGGTGGCAAATCGAACACCGGGGAGCTGTTTTTT
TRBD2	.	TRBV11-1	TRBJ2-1	CASSPGTSGWDNEQFF	TGTGCCAGCAGCCCGGGGACTAGCGGGTGGGACAATGAGCAGTTCTTC
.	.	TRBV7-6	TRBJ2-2	CASSSSGNTGELFF	TGTGCCAGCAGCTCGAGCGGGAACACCGGGGAGCTGTTTTTT
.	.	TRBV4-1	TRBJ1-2	CASRSSNYGYTF	TGCGCCAGCAGATCCTCTAACTATGGCTACACCTTC
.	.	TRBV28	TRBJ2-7	CASSFGIYEQYF	TGTGCCAGCAGTTTTGGGATCTACGAGCAGTACTTC
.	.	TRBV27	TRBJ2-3	CASSLQGGLHSETQYF	TGTGCCAGCAGTCTTCAAGGGGGATTACACTCAGAAACGCAGTATTTT
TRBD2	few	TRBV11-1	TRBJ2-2	CASSLRTSGGDSPGELFF	TGTGCCAGCAGCTTACGGACTAGCGGGGGTGATTCCCCCGGGGAGCTGTTTTTT
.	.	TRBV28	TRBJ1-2	CASSLYHRVDGYTF	TGTGCCAGCAGTTTGTACCACAGGGTTGATGGCTACACCTTC
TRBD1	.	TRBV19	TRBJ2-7	CASSTRQGPGHEQYF	TGTGCCAGTAGTACCAGACAGGGGCCAGGCCACGAGCAGTACTTC
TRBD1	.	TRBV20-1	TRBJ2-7	CSARVPRTGTEQYF	TGCAGTGCTAGAGTTCCTAGGACAGGAACCGAGCAGTACTTC
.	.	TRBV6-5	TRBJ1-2	CASSYSWTYGYTF	TGTGCCAGCAGTTACTCATGGACCTATGGCTACACCTTC
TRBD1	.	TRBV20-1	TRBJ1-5	CSARNTQGAGQPQHF	TGCAGTGCTAGAAACACACAGGGGGCGGGGCAGCCCCAGCATTTT
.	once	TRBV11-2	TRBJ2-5	CASSLDGRAQETQYF	TGTGCCAGCAGCTTAGACGGCAGAGCTCAAGAGACCCAGTACTTC
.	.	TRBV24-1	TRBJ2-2	CATSVPGTAEELFF	TGTGCCACCAGTGTCCCGGGGACGGCGGAGGAGCTGTTTTTT
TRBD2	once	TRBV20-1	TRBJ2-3	CSARKLAGPDTQYF	TGCAGTGCTAGGAAACTAGCGGGACCAGATACGCAGTATTTT
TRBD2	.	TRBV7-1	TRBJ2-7	CASSLAGGHIYEQYF	TGTGCCAGCTCTTTAGCGGGGGGACACATCTACGAGCAGTACTTC
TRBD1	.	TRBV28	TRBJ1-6	CASSFAGTANSPLHF	TGTGCCAGCAGTTTCGCCGGGACAGCCAATTCACCCCTCCACTTT
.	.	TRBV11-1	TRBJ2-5	CASSLVTGNQETQYF	TGTGCCAGCAGCTTAGTCACGGGAAACCAAGAGACCCAGTACTTC
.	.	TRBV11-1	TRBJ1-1	CAISKTNEAFF	TGTGCCATATCCAAAACAAATGAAGCTTTCTTT
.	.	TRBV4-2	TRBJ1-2	CASSPPPTAANYGYTF	TGTGCCAGCAGCCCCCCCCCAACAGCCGCTAACTATGGCTACACCTTC
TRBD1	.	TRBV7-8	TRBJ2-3	CASSTDRTDTQYF	TGTGCCAGCAGCACGGACAGGACAGATACGCAGTATTTT
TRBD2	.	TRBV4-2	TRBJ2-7	CASRVWGGYLYEQYF	TGTGCCAGCAGGGTCTGGGGGGGATATCTCTACGAGCAGTACTTC
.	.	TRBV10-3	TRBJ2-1	CAISESTAGFVINEQFF	TGTGCCATCAGTGAGTCGACGGCGGGGTTTGTAATCAATGAGCAGTTCTTC
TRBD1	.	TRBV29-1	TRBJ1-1	CSVGKGQTEAFF	TGCAGCGTTGGTAAGGGACAGACTGAAGCTTTCTTT
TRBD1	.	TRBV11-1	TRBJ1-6	CASSLPGTGVNSPLHF	TGTGCCAGCAGCTTACCCGGGACAGGGGTTAATTCACCCCTCCACTTT
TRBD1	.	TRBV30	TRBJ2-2	CAWSIRDRDTGELFF	TGTGCCTGGAGCATCCGGGACAGGGACACCGGGGAGCTGTTTTTT
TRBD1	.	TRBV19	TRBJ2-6	CASRPRQGISGANVLTF	TGTGCCAGTAGGCCCCGACAGGGAATCTCTGGGGCCAACGTCCTGACTTTC
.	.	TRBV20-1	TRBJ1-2	CSARTFRVPYGYTF	TGCAGTGCTAGAACTTTCCGGGTACCCTATGGCTACACCTTC